This is a list of T cell receptor beta chains from one sample in a study of blood T cells in healthy people across ages. In TCRdb, the 5' RACE reads were re-called with MiXCR into one record per CDR3 protein. The repertoire holds about 1 million distinct CDR3 sequences, around 45% seen once, with approximately 20% in the top ten. Specimen: blood. All receptors come from a woman aged 55-70 years in good health. Both conserved end residues are part of each CDR3. The D gene is left open where the match is weak. The size of a clone is reported for some rows only, either as once, few or many, or as a class for expanded clones.

j_call v_call cdr3_length clone_size d_call cdr3_nt cdr3_aa
TRBJ2-1 TRBV6-5 15 . . TGTGCCAGCAGTTACTCGACGGAGACCTACAATGAGCAGTTCTTC CASSYSTETYNEQFF
TRBJ2-6 TRBV20-1 15 few . TGCAGTGCTACGGGGCGCCGTGCTAGGGCCAACGTCCTGACTTTC CSATGRRARANVLTF
TRBJ2-7 TRBV12-3/TRBV12-4 16 . TRBD1 TGTGCCAGCAGTCCCCCCCCGCAGGGGGCTTTCTACGAGCAGTACTTC CASSPPPQGAFYEQYF
TRBJ2-5 TRBV11-1 16 few . TGTGCCAGCAGCTTAGGCAGGGCGGGATCGCAAGAGACCCAGTACTTC CASSLGRAGSQETQYF
TRBJ2-6 TRBV11-2 15 few . TGTGCCAGCAGCAACCAGGGGTTCGGGGCCAACGTCCTGACTTTC CASSNQGFGANVLTF
TRBJ2-7 TRBV11-2 14 . . TGTGCCAGCAGCTTCACTGGGGAACTCTACGAGCAGTACTTC CASSFTGELYEQYF
TRBJ2-1 TRBV2 14 few . TGTGCCAGCAGAGAACGAGGGGGTGGGCATGAGCAGTTCTTC CASRERGGGHEQFF
TRBJ2-7 TRBV7-8 18 . TRBD2 TGTGCCAGCAGCTTAGCGTCGTCTAGCGGGAGGGTCTCCTACGAGCAGTACTTC CASSLASSSGRVSYEQYF
TRBJ2-7 TRBV5-1 17 . TRBD2 TGCGCCAGCAGCCCCGGGCCAGCACTAGCGGGGTTCTACGAGCAGTACTTC CASSPGPALAGFYEQYF
TRBJ1-1 TRBV6-5 14 once . TGTGCCAGCAGCCACCCAATCAGGAACACTGAAGCTTTCTTT CASSHPIRNTEAFF
TRBJ2-4 TRBV11-2 14 few TRBD1 TGTGCCAGCAGCTTACAGGACAGGATGGACATTCAGTACTTC CASSLQDRMDIQYF
TRBJ2-7 TRBV6-1 18 once TRBD2 TGTGCCAGCAGTCCGGGACTAGCGGGACCCGTAACGGTCTACGAGCAGTACTTC CASSPGLAGPVTVYEQYF